This entry lists 7 T cell receptor beta chains sequenced from one sample in a study of cytomegalovirus exposure and HLA in healthy donors. PCR involved 60 Vbeta and 13 Jbeta primers. Produced via immunoSEQ multiplex PCR; TCRdb's table is partial and in-frame only. The sample yields 80,000 to 130,000 clones, approximately 80% seen once. The sample taken for sequencing was PBMCs. Receptors originate from a female donor in good health and CMV-seropositive.

This chain connects TRBV7-2 to TRBJ2-7; a possible D gene is TRBD2 (5 bases). There are 13 residues in the CDR3. The germline V gene encodes CDR1 SGHTA and CDR2 FQGNSA. V lost 5 bases to trimming and J lost 2 bases, with 10 bases between them. In nucleotides, the CDR3 is TGTGCCAGCAGCCCGGGGTACCCCTACGAGCAGTACTTC. It is translated as CASSPGYPYEQYF.

This rearrangement joins TRBV7-9 to TRBJ1-4, with D possibly matching TRBD1 (5 bases). CDR1 is SEHNR and CDR2 is FQNEAQ in the germline V gene (reference sequence). The CDR3 contains 14 residues. V shed 3 bases and J shed 7 bases, with 12 bases lying between them. The CDR3 DNA sequence: TGTGCCAGCAGCTTTTTCAGGGATGGTGAAAAACTGTTTTTT. Encoded protein: CASSFFRDGEKLFF.

The genes are TRBV30 and TRBJ1-2; perhaps TRBD1 as D (5 bases). The germline gives CDR1 GTSNPN, CDR2 SVGIG (reference sequence). V was pared by 3 bases and J by 3 bases, with 17 bases between. CDR3 length equals 15 residues. This CDR3 reads CAWRIGAPGYYGYTF. The CDR3 DNA follows: TGTGCCTGGAGGATTGGGGCTCCCGGTTACTATGGCTACACCTTC.

This chain joins TRBV30 and TRBJ2-7; 9 positions agree with TRBD2. The CDR3 has 15 residues. With 0 bases clipped from V and 3 bases from J, the junction kept 6 bases outside the gene matches. The V gene's germline CDR1 is GTSNPN and CDR2 SVGIG (reference sequence). CDR3 coding DNA: TGTGCCTGGAGTGTACGAGCGGGAGGACTCTACGAGCAGTACTTC. Protein sequence: CAWSVRAGGLYEQYF.

This clone was detected a few times. The chain employs TRBV7-9 and TRBJ2-1; D not certain. Deletions cut 0 bases from V and 8 bases from J, with 8 bases between. This CDR3 spans 13 amino acids. The germline CDR1 and CDR2 sequences are SEHNR and FQNEAQ (reference sequence). The CDR3 DNA is TGTGCCAGCAGCTTAGCGTACGGTGATGAGCAGTTCTTC. It translates to CASSLAYGDEQFF.

This clone was seen just once. The genes are TRBV5-1 and TRBJ1-6; weak D call: TRBD1 (6 bases). V was trimmed by 8 bases and J by 8 bases, leaving 20 bases between them. The germline V gene has CDR1 SGHRS and CDR2 YFSETQ. The CDR3 spans 15 residues. The CDR3 DNA is TGCGCCAGTACGTTTAAAGGTGGGGGCGATTCACCCCTCCACTTT. Amino acid sequence: CASTFKGGGDSPLHF.

A few counts support this clone. DNA of the CDR3: TGTGCCAGCAGTACGACAGGGGGAGGCAATCAGCCCCAGCATTTT. Its translation is CASSTTGGGNQPQHF. This chain joins TRBV7-9 and TRBJ1-5, with TRBD1 identical over 9 bases. Germline trimming cut 6 bases from V and 2 bases from J; bases unmatched to any gene: 5. The CDR3 totals 15 residues. The germline V gene encodes CDR1 SEHNR and CDR2 FQNEAQ (reference sequence).